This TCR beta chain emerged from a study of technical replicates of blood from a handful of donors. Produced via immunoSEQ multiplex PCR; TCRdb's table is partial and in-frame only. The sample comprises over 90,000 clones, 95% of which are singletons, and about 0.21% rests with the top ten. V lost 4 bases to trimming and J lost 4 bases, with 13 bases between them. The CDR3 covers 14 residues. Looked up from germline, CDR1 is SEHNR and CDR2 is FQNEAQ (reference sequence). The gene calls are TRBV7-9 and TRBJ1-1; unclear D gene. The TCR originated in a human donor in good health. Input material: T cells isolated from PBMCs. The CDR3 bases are TGTGCCAGCAGCTCGTCAGGTGTTGGCACTGAAGCTTTCTTT. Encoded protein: CASSSSGVGTEAFF.